Presented here are 20 T cell receptor beta chains from one specimen sequenced in a study of T cell repertoires in cytomegalovirus infection. TCRdb passed the reads through MiXCR, listing each CDR3 protein once. The sample includes over 200,000 distinct CDR3 sequences, around 15% of them seen just once. The sequencing input was PBMCs. These receptors all stem from a human donor in good health (CMV status not recorded). Some clones in this sample may be carry-over from other donors' samples.

This clonotype was seen ten or more times. The V gene is TRBV7-2, the J gene TRBJ2-1; TRBD2 matches at 8 bases. With V trimmed by 2 bases and J by 4 bases, 1 base remained unmatched. This CDR3 is built from 14 residues. Germline lookup yields CDR1 SGHTA and CDR2 FQGNSA. The CDR3 is CASSLQRGYNEQFF. In DNA form, the CDR3 reads TGTGCCAGCAGCTTACAGCGGGGGTACAATGAGCAGTTCTTC.

There are a few counts of this clonotype. The chain links TRBV6-4 to TRBJ1-2, with D perhaps matching TRBD1 (5 bases). This CDR3 comprises 12 residues. Per the germline V gene, CDR1 is MRHNA and CDR2 is SNTAGT. Between the trimmed V and J ends, which lost 4 bases and 5 bases, there was a span of 8 bases. The CDR3 sequence: CASSGTGYGYTF. CDR3 bases: TGTGCCAGCAGTGGTACAGGATATGGCTACACCTTC.

The V gene is TRBV29-1, the J gene TRBJ2-2; no definite D call. CDR1 and CDR2 (germline): SQVTM, ANQGSEA. The CDR3 has 12 residues. V was cut by 4 bases and J by 7 bases, with 10 bases left in between. CDR3 region: CSVVTADGELFF. The CDR3 nucleotides read TGCAGCGTTGTCACCGCCGACGGGGAGCTGTTTTTT.

Ten or more counts support this clonotype. The V and J genes are TRBV7-9 and TRBJ2-5; D is perhaps TRBD1 (7 bases). Germline V CDR1 and CDR2: SEHNR, FQNEAQ (reference sequence). With 4 bases removed from V and 5 bases from J, the gap between germline ends came to 32 bases. This CDR3 has 20 amino acids. The CDR3 reads CASSSGVRRDSRFGKETQYF. DNA of the CDR3: TGTGCCAGCAGCTCGGGGGTGAGGAGGGACAGCCGGTTCGGCAAGGAGACCCAGTACTTC.

This clonotype was seen only a few times. This sequence joins TRBV5-4 and TRBJ2-5; D ambiguous. The V gene lost 3 bases and the J gene lost 1 base, with 7 bases spanning the gap. The CDR3 totals 13 residues. Germline V gene data show CDR1 as SGHNT and CDR2 as YYREEE (reference sequence). The CDR3 region is CASSYSGQETQYF. The CDR3, as DNA: TGTGCCAGCAGCTACTCAGGCCAAGAGACCCAGTACTTC.

This clonotype came up many times. The rearrangement links TRBV7-3 to TRBJ2-7; TRBD1 might be the D (5 bases). The V end lost 1 base, the J end lost 3 bases, and 16 bases lay between the germline ends. The CDR3 has 16 residues. The germline V gene has CDR1 SGHTA and CDR2 FQGTGA. The CDR3 DNA reads TGTGCCAGCAGCTTAATGGCCACAGGTTTAGGCTACGAGCAGTACTTC. Translated, it gives CASSLMATGLGYEQYF. Looking up the rest from reference TRBV7-3 and TRBJ2-7 gives the full variable domain: GAGVSQTPSNKVTEKGKYVELRCDPISGHTALYWYRQSLGQGPEFLIYFQGTGAADDSGLPNDRFFAVRPEGSVSTLKIQRTERGDSAVYLCASSLMATGLGYEQYFGPGTRLTVT.

DNA of the CDR3: TGTGCCAGCAGCAAAGAAGGTAGTTTTTCTTCCTACGAGCAGTACTTC. Translated, it gives CASSKEGSFSSYEQYF. V is TRBV9 and J is TRBJ2-7; D gene unclear. The CDR3 is 16 amino acids. CDR1 SGDLS and CDR2 YYNGEE come from the germline V gene. V was pared by 4 bases and J by 1 base, with 18 bases between. Looking up the rest from reference TRBV9 and TRBJ2-7 gives the full variable domain: DSGVTQTPKHLITATGQRVTLRCSPRSGDLSVYWYQQSLDQGLQFLIQYYNGEERAKGNILERFSAQQFPDLHSELNLSSLELGDSALYFCASSKEGSFSSYEQYFGPGTRLTVT.

This clonotype appeared many times. The gene calls are TRBV19 and TRBJ2-6; the match to TRBD1 covers 7 bases. The germline V gene encodes CDR1 LNHDA and CDR2 SQIVND (reference sequence). The CDR3 is 15 residues long. Trimming took 6 bases from V and 2 from J; bases not matched to a gene: 4. DNA for the CDR3: TGTGCCAGTAGCTCGACAGGGACTGGGGCCAACGTCCTGACTTTC. Translating it yields CASSSTGTGANVLTF.

This clonotype occurred many times. J is TRBJ2-6 and V is TRBV7-3; maybe TRBD1 (5 bases). V lost 2 bases to trimming and J lost 0 bases, with 14 bases between them. This CDR3 has 18 amino acids. Germline-derived CDR1 and CDR2 are SGHTA and FQGTGA. CDR3 amino acids: CASSLVAGMGSGANVLTF. In DNA form, the CDR3 reads TGTGCCAGCAGCTTAGTGGCAGGGATGGGCTCTGGGGCCAACGTCCTGACTTTC.

This clonotype came up a few times. This rearrangement joins TRBV2 to TRBJ1-1; weak D call: TRBD1 (6 bases). This CDR3 spans 15 amino acids. The V gene's germline CDR1 is SNHLY and CDR2 FYNNEI. Trimming stripped 7 bases from V and 0 bases from J, with 15 bases between. In DNA, the CDR3 is TGTGCCAGCAAGGGGGAGACAGGAGTGAACACTGAAGCTTTCTTT. Translating it yields CASKGETGVNTEAFF.

This chain links TRBV5-6 with TRBJ2-1; 10 bases align to TRBD2. Trimming cost V 4 bases and J 8 bases; bases outside gene matches: 6. Germline V gene sequence: CDR1 SGHDT, CDR2 YYEEEE. CDR3 length: 14 residues. CDR3 region: CASSLSGRPYEQFF. The CDR3 DNA sequence: TGTGCCAGCAGCCTTAGCGGGAGGCCCTATGAGCAGTTCTTC.

There are many counts of this clonotype. The chain joins TRBV7-2 to TRBJ1-2, with 7 bases identical to TRBD1. The V segment lost 3 bases and the J segment 8 bases; nucleotides outside the gene matches: 12. CDR3 length equals 15 residues. CDR1 and CDR2 from the germline V gene are SGHTA and FQGNSA. The CDR3 spells CASSFQRGPSGGYTF. DNA for the CDR3: TGTGCCAGCAGCTTCCAAAGGGGGCCGTCTGGGGGCTACACCTTC.

This clonotype came up a few times. The rearrangement links TRBV20-1 to TRBJ1-1; 10 nucleotides align to TRBD1. CDR1 is DFQATT, CDR2 SNEGSKA, per germline (reference sequence). This CDR3 comprises 14 residues. V shed 5 bases and J 1 base; nucleotides not matched to a gene: 4. For the CDR3, the DNA is TGCAGTGCTCGGGGGGACAGGGGGAACACTGAAGCTTTCTTT. Its translation is CSARGDRGNTEAFF.

The J gene is TRBJ1-2, the V gene TRBV7-6; 8 nucleotides line up with TRBD1. This CDR3 comprises 15 residues. V was pared by 5 bases and J by 4 bases, with 9 bases of the junction left unmatched. Looked up from germline, CDR1 is SGHVS and CDR2 is FNYEAQ. CDR3 nucleotides: TGTGCCAGCAGCCAGGGGCAGGGGGCGGGCTATGGCTACACCTTC. It specifies CASSQGQGAGYGYTF. The variable domain in full, with the rest retrieved from reference TRBV7-6 and TRBJ1-2, is GAGVSQSPRYKVTKRGQDVALRCDPISGHVSLYWYRQALGQGPEFLTYFNYEAQQDKSGLPNDRFSAERPEGSISTLTIQRTEQRDSAMYRCASSQGQGAGYGYTFGSGTRLTVV.

This clonotype was observed a few times. This sequence joins TRBV12-3 or TRBV12-4 and TRBJ2-1; 10 bases are a match to TRBD2. With V trimmed by 5 bases and J by 5 bases, 3 bases remained unmatched. This CDR3 has 14 amino acids. This CDR3 is CASSGTSVDNEQFF. In nucleotides, the CDR3 is TGTGCCAGCAGTGGGACTAGCGTCGACAATGAGCAGTTCTTC.

V gene TRBV9 combines with J gene TRBJ1-2, with D possibly TRBD1 on 5 matching bases. Germline V gene data show CDR1 as SGDLS and CDR2 as YYNGEE. V was cut by 0 bases and J by 6 bases, with 15 bases left in between. CDR3 length: 15 residues. DNA of the CDR3: TGTGCCAGCAGCGTAGTGGGGTCGGGGGTTGATGGCTACACCTTC. Its translation is CASSVVGSGVDGYTF.

This chain joins TRBV2 and TRBJ1-2; no firm D call. V was trimmed by 2 bases and J by 4 bases, leaving 14 bases between them. Germline V gene lookup returns CDR1 SNHLY and CDR2 FYNNEI. The CDR3 is 15 residues long. CDR3 nucleotides: TGTGCCAGCAGTGAAAAAGTGGGCGCCAGCTATGGCTACACCTTC. Translation gives CASSEKVGASYGYTF.

In DNA, the CDR3 is TGTGCCAGCAGCGTAGACGGGGGACTCGGGGAGCTGTTTTTT. This translates into CASSVDGGLGELFF. The chain recombines TRBV9 with TRBJ2-2; D may be TRBD2 (6 bases). Trimming removed 0 bases at V and 7 bases at J, with 10 bases between. CDR1 and CDR2 (germline): SGDLS, YYNGEE. The CDR3 contains 14 residues.

This clonotype has just a few counts. The chain employs TRBV9 and TRBJ1-1; D not resolved. The CDR3 has 15 amino acids. V shed 4 bases and J shed 0 bases, with 13 bases lying between them. Per germline, CDR1 SGDLS and CDR2 YYNGEE. In nucleotides, the CDR3 is TGTGCCAGCAGCCCCCAAAATTTCATGAACACTGAAGCTTTCTTT. This translates into CASSPQNFMNTEAFF.

This clonotype appeared a few times. The chain combines TRBV20-1 with TRBJ2-1; D possibly corresponds to TRBD2 (6 bases). This CDR3 has 13 amino acids. Trimming took off 2 bases at V and 8 bases at J, with 13 bases between the two ends. Germline V gene lookup returns CDR1 DFQATT and CDR2 SNEGSKA (reference sequence). CDR3 nucleotide sequence: TGCAGTGCTAGAAGCCTTTCGGGGGATGAGCAGTTCTTC. Protein product: CSARSLSGDEQFF.